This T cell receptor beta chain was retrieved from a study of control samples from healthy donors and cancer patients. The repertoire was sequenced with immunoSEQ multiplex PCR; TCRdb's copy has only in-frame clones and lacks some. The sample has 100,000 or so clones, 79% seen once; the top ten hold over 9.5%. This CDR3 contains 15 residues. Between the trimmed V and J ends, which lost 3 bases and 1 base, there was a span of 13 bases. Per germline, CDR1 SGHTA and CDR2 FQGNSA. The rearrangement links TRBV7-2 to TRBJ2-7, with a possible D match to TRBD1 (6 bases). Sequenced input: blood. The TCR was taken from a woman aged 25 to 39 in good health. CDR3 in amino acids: CASSLTGLESYEQYF. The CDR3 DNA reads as TGTGCCAGCAGCTTGACAGGCTTGGAGTCCTACGAGCAGTACTTC.